A selection of T cell receptor beta chains follows, all from one sample in a study of T cells in Graves' hyperthyroidism and ophthalmopathy. TCRdb recomputed calls from the multiplex PCR reads with MiXCR, one row per CDR3 protein. Here the sample spans 450,000 to 650,000 distinct CDR3 sequences, roughly 15% being singletons. The specimen was blood. The source is a woman aged 18-29 years with Graves' ophthalmopathy. CDR3s include the opening cysteine and the closing phenylalanine or tryptophan. The D gene is left open where the match is weak. Size values are once, few and many counts, or a class for expanded clones, and some rows have none.

clone size	D gene	V gene	J gene	CDR3 protein	CDR3 DNA
many	.	TRBV7-9	TRBJ2-3	CASSHGRDTQYF	TGTGCCAGCAGCCACGGGAGAGATACGCAGTATTTT
many	.	TRBV15	TRBJ2-6	CATSREGYSGANVLTF	TGTGCCACCAGCAGAGAGGGTTACTCTGGGGCCAACGTCCTGACTTTC
few	TRBD1	TRBV28	TRBJ1-6	CASSNRDRGSYNSPLHF	TGTGCCAGCAGTAACCGGGACAGGGGCTCCTATAATTCACCCCTCCACTTT
many	.	TRBV18	TRBJ1-1	CASSPSVGAMNTEAFF	TGTGCCAGCTCACCGTCGGTGGGGGCTATGAACACTGAAGCTTTCTTT
many	TRBD2	TRBV9	TRBJ2-1	CASSVGTSGSGDEQFF	TGTGCCAGCAGCGTGGGGACTAGCGGGAGTGGGGATGAGCAGTTCTTC
.	TRBD1	TRBV7-3	TRBJ1-1	CASSPGQGETEAFF	TGTGCCAGCAGCCCCGGACAGGGAGAAACTGAAGCTTTCTTT
few	TRBD1	TRBV25-1	TRBJ2-7	CASSERTGIDEQYF	TGTGCCAGCAGTGAGAGGACAGGGATTGACGAGCAGTACTTC
many	TRBD2	TRBV28	TRBJ2-3	CASSPGLAGGRSTDTQYF	TGTGCCAGCAGCCCGGGACTAGCGGGGGGGCGGAGCACAGATACGCAGTATTTT
few	TRBD1	TRBV30	TRBJ2-2	CAWTGGLDTGELFF	TGTGCCTGGACAGGGGGATTGGACACCGGGGAGCTGTTTTTT
many	.	TRBV6-1	TRBJ2-5	CASSTLRHQETQYF	TGTGCCAGCAGTACCCTTAGACATCAAGAGACCCAGTACTTC
.	TRBD1	TRBV4-3	TRBJ2-7	CASSQQYRGNRDEQYF	TGCGCCAGCAGCCAACAGTACAGGGGAAACCGTGACGAGCAGTACTTC
.	.	TRBV2	TRBJ1-5	CASSDPQRGGQPQHF	TGTGCCAGCAGTGATCCCCAGAGAGGAGGTCAGCCCCAGCATTTT
.	.	TRBV27	TRBJ2-1	CASSVTRNYNEQFF	TGTGCCAGCAGTGTCACCCGGAACTACAATGAGCAGTTCTTC
many	TRBD1	TRBV3-1	TRBJ1-6	CASSQVPDRGEGSPLHF	TGTGCCAGCAGCCAAGTACCAGACAGGGGGGAAGGATCACCCCTCCACTTT
few	.	TRBV3-1	TRBJ2-1	CASSQVERTLYNEQFF	TGTGCCAGCAGCCAAGTTGAGCGGACCCTCTACAATGAGCAGTTCTTC
many	TRBD2	TRBV11-2	TRBJ2-7	CASSLGLTYEQYF	TGTGCCAGCAGCTTGGGACTAACCTACGAGCAGTACTTC
many	TRBD2	TRBV20-1	TRBJ2-1	CSSGGPIDEQFF	TGCAGTTCGGGAGGGCCGATCGATGAGCAGTTCTTC
.	.	TRBV12-3/TRBV12-4	TRBJ1-2	CASSLDPRLGYTF	TGTGCCAGCAGTTTAGATCCTCGGCTGGGCTACACCTTC
.	.	TRBV28	TRBJ1-1	CASSVGTLRAFF	TGTGCCAGCAGTGTGGGGACGTTAAGAGCTTTCTTT
few	TRBD1	TRBV24-1	TRBJ1-2	CATRDGTGACGSYGYTF	TGTGCCACCAGAGACGGGACAGGGGCGTGTGGTAGCTATGGCTACACCTTC
.	TRBD1	TRBV29-1	TRBJ2-7	CSVEDQGQAVYEQYF	TGCAGCGTTGAAGATCAGGGACAGGCCGTCTACGAGCAGTACTTC
many	.	TRBV2	TRBJ2-7	CATLPGGATVYEQYF	TGTGCCACCCTACCTGGAGGGGCTACGGTCTACGAGCAGTACTTC
few	.	TRBV19	TRBJ1-5	CASGPDGYSNQPQHF	TGTGCCAGTGGTCCCGACGGTTATAGCAATCAGCCCCAGCATTTT
.	TRBD1	TRBV28	TRBJ1-3	CASSTGTGIRNTIYF	TGTGCCAGCAGCACCGGGACAGGAATACGAAACACCATATATTTT
.	TRBD1	TRBV27	TRBJ1-2	CASRTTRQGDYGYTF	TGTGCCAGCAGAACGACGCGACAGGGGGACTATGGCTACACCTTC
.	TRBD1	TRBV7-9	TRBJ2-2	CASSRGTGENTGELFF	TGTGCCAGCAGCCGCGGGACAGGGGAGAACACCGGGGAGCTGTTTTTT
few	.	TRBV27	TRBJ2-1	CASSKNPGAYGEQFF	TGTGCCAGCAGTAAAAATCCCGGAGCTTACGGTGAGCAGTTCTTC
.	TRBD1	TRBV29-1	TRBJ2-7	CSVVKRGQSLDEQYF	TGCAGCGTTGTAAAAAGGGGACAGTCTCTGGACGAGCAGTACTTC
few	.	TRBV2	TRBJ1-2	CVTGYGYTF	TGTGTTACAGGATATGGCTACACCTTC